The clone carrying this T cell receptor beta chain was seen a few times. V was shortened by 1 base and J by 6 bases, with 4 bases between the two germline ends. CDR3 length: 11 residues. The germline V gene encodes CDR1 MNHEY and CDR2 SMNVEV (reference sequence). The data are from a study of cytomegalovirus exposure and HLA in healthy donors. PCR employed 60 Vbeta and 13 Jbeta primers. The method was immunoSEQ multiplex PCR; TCRdb's version includes in-frame clones alone and lacks a portion of them. The data show about 81,000 clones, about 80% seen once. The sample comprised PBMCs. The sequence was obtained from a man in his fifties or sixties in good health and CMV-seropositive. The chain joins TRBV27 to TRBJ2-7; D is unresolved. The CDR3 DNA is TGTGCCAGCAGTTTATACGGCGAGCAGTACTTC. Protein sequence: CASSLYGEQYF.